This TCR beta chain was obtained from a study of cytomegalovirus exposure and HLA in healthy donors. General study findings and limits: An ancestry cluster, one associated with Asian ancestry, reportedly showed fewer N-insertions than the approximately 650-donor mean in a later analysis. The authors reported that TCR beta sequences could predict HLA-A and HLA-B alleles. These predictions were accurate for most subjects in the first cohort.

Turning to this clone: Antigen unknown.

This CDR3 is 16 amino acids long. The germline CDR1 and CDR2 sequences are SGHVS and FNYEAQ. The germline V and J ends were trimmed by 5 bases and 0 bases, with 16 bases remaining between them. Researchers ran the PCR with 60 Vbeta and 13 Jbeta primers. The table came from immunoSEQ multiplex PCR; TCRdb's copy has only in-frame clones and leaves some out. The sample consists of some 96,000 clones, around four fifths of them appearing once. This receptor was identified in a man in his forties in good health and CMV-seronegative. The chain is built from TRBV7-6 and TRBJ1-1; unclear D gene. The sequenced material came from PBMCs. CDR3 DNA: TGTGCCAGCAGCCCAGAGGTCGGAATCATGAACACTGAAGCTTTCTTT. Protein: CASSPEVGIMNTEAFF.